One T cell receptor (beta chain) is described in this entry. Its target is unknown. The sample belongs to a study of CD8+CD57+ T cells in acquired aplastic anemia. Study details: Across the sorted CD4+ and CD8+ cells, DNA amounts averaged roughly 3 ug.

Study observations and caveats: The number of CD8+ CDR3 sequences shared by patients and controls was approximately 31.

For CDR3 and TCR beta VDJ profiling, genomic DNA was the template used. TCRdb used MiXCR to reprocess the reads, holding one entry per CDR3 protein. The data contain roughly 180,000 distinct CDR3 sequences, 64% of them seen just once; the ten biggest clones take up more than 45%. Trimming cost V 5 bases and J 5 bases; bases outside gene matches: 11. Per germline, CDR1 LNHDA and CDR2 SQIVND (reference sequence). This CDR3 region has 15 residues. The chain is built from TRBV19 and TRBJ2-5, with 7 bases lining up with TRBD2. The clonotype comes from a human donor with severe aplastic anemia or a healthy control (not recorded which). Sequenced material: sorted CD4+, CD8+, or CD8+CD57+ T cells (not recorded which) from PBMCs. Here the CDR3 reads CASSWGSGNLETQYF. The CDR3 coding sequence is TGTGCCAGTAGTTGGGGAAGCGGGAACCTTGAGACCCAGTACTTC.